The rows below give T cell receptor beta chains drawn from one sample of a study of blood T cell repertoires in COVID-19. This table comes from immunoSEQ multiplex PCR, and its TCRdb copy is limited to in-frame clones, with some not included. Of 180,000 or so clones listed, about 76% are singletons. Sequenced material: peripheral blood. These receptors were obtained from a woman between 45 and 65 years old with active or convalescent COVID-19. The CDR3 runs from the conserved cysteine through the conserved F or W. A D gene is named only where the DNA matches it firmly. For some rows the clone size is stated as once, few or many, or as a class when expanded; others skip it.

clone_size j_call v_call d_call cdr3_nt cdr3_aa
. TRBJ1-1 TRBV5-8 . TGTGCCAGCAGCCGTGGAAAGGGGCACTTGAACACTGAAGCTTTCTTT CASSRGKGHLNTEAFF
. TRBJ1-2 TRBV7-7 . TGTGCTAGCAGCCTCAGAGGCCCCTTTCAATTATCAGGCTACACCTTC CASSLRGPFQLSGYTF
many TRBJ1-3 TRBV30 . TGTGCCTGTCCCCAGGGCTTGGGGGGAAACACCATATATTTT CACPQGLGGNTIYF
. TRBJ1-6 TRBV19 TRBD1 TGTGCCAGTAGTTCGGGACAGGGGGGTTATAATTCACCCCTCCACTTT CASSSGQGGYNSPLHF
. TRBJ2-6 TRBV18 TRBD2 TGTGCCAGCTCACCTACGGCAACTAGCGGGAGGGCCGACGGGGCCAACGTCCTGACTTTC CASSPTATSGRADGANVLTF
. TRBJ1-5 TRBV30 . TGTGCCTGGAGTCTCCAGGGAATTTACAATCAGCCCCAGCATTTT CAWSLQGIYNQPQHF
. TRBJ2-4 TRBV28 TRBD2 TGTGCCAGCAGTTTACTCACTCTAGCGGGAGGTTCCAAAAACATTCAGTACTTC CASSLLTLAGGSKNIQYF
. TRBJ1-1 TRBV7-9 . TGTGCCAGCAGCCTAATACAGGGTACTCACACTGAAGCTTTCTTT CASSLIQGTHTEAFF
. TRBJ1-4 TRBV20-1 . TGCAGTGCTAGTATCTGGCAGCAGGAAGCAACTAATGAAAAACTGTTTTTT CSASIWQQEATNEKLFF
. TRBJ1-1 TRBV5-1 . TGCGCCAGCTATGACATGAACACTGAAGCTTTCTTT CASYDMNTEAFF
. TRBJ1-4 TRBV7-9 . TGTGCCAGCAGCTTATCCTGGAGGGGTGAAAAACTGTTTTTT CASSLSWRGEKLFF
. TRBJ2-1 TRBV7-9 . TGTGCCAGCAGCTTAGAGCCAGGTGTAACCTACAATGAGCAGTTCTTC CASSLEPGVTYNEQFF
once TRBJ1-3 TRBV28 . TGTGCCAGCAGTTCCCTCGGGGGAAACACCATATATTTT CASSSLGGNTIYF
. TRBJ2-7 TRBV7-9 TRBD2 TGTGCCAGCAGCTTGAGCGGGAGAGTCTACGAGCAGTACTTC CASSLSGRVYEQYF
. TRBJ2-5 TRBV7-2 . TGTGCCAGCAGCCAGACCTGGAGGGAGACCCAGTACTTC CASSQTWRETQYF
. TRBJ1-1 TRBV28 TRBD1 TGTGCCAGCCCTCCAAACAGGGGTTCTTGGAACACTGAAGCTTTCTTT CASPPNRGSWNTEAFF
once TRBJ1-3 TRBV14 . TGTGCCAGCAGCCAAGTAGTTGGAAACACCATATATTTT CASSQVVGNTIYF
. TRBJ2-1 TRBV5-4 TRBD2 TGTGCCAGCAGCTTGGGGCTAGCGGGGTCGTACAATGAGCAGTTCTTC CASSLGLAGSYNEQFF
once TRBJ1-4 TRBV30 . TGTGCGCTGTCGAGGTTTAATGAAAAACTGTTTTTT CALSRFNEKLFF
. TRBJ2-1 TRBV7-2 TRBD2 TGTGCCAGCAGCTTAGCGGCGGGGGCCTACAATGAGCAGTTCTTC CASSLAAGAYNEQFF
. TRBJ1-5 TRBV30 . TGTGCCTGGAGTGTACTCGGGGGGCAGGGCCAGCCCCAGCATTTT CAWSVLGGQGQPQHF
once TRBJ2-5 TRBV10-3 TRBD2 TGTGCCATCAGTGGCGGGGGCCAAGAGACCCAGTACTTC CAISGGGQETQYF
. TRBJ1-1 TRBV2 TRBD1 TGTGCCAGCAGTGAAGAAAGGGGGCGGACTGAAGCTTTCTTT CASSEERGRTEAFF
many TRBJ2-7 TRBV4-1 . TGCGCCAGCAGCCAAGATTGGAAGGGGATGCGCGAGCAGTACTTC CASSQDWKGMREQYF
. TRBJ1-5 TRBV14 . TGTGCCAGCAGCTTTCGCAGGTTTAGCAATCAGCCCCAGCATTTT CASSFRRFSNQPQHF
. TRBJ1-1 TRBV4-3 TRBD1 TGCGCCAGCAGCCAAGCCCTGGGACAGGGGGCGCGAGGAACTGAAGCTTTCTTT CASSQALGQGARGTEAFF
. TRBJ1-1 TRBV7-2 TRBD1 TGTGCCTCAAGCCGGGACAGGAACACTGAAGCTTTCTTT CASSRDRNTEAFF
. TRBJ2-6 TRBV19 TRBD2 TGTGCCAGTAGTAGGGAAGCGGGGGAAATCTCTGGGGCCAACGTCCTGACTTTC CASSREAGEISGANVLTF
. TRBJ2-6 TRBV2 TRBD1 TGTGCCAGCAACGTACAGGGGCCCTCTGGGGCCAACGTCCTGACTTTC CASNVQGPSGANVLTF
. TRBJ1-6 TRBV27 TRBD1 TGTGCCAGCAGCTCAGGGGGCGCGGCGGTGAATTCACTCCTCCACTTT CASSSGGAAVNSLLHF
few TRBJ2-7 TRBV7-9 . TGTGCCAGCAGCTTAGTATCTGAGACTACGAACGAGCAGTACTTC CASSLVSETTNEQYF
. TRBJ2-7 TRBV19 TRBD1 TGTGCCAGTAGTCTCCTGACAGGGGGCGTCTCCGAGCAGTACTTC CASSLLTGGVSEQYF
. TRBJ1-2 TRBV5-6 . . CASSFGSGIDRRTF
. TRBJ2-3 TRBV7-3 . TGTGCCAGCAGCAGACTCACAGGTCGCGACACAGATACGCAGTATTTT CASSRLTGRDTDTQYF
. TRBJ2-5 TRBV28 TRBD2 TGTGCCAGCAGTGGGGGGGATCGTCAAGAGACCCAGTACTTC CASSGGDRQETQYF
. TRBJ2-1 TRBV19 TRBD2 TGTGCCAGTAGCCCCACTAGCGGGGGGGGGTATGAGCAGTTCTTC CASSPTSGGGYEQFF
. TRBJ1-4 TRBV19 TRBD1 TGTGCCAGTAGTCCCCGGACAGGCTCGGAAAAACTGTTTTTT CASSPRTGSEKLFF
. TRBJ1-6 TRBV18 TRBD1 TGTGCCAGCTCACCGTCGGGACAGGGGTCACCCCTCCACTTT CASSPSGQGSPLHF
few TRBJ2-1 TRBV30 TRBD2 TGTGCCTGGACGACTAGCGGGATAGGTGAGCAGTTCTTC CAWTTSGIGEQFF
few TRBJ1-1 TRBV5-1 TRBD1 TGCGCCAGCGGCAGACAGGGAGGCGGTACTGAAGCTTTCTTT CASGRQGGGTEAFF
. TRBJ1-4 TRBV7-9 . TGTGCCAGCAGCTCCCCACAGGTCCTGGGTGAAAAACTGTTTTTT CASSSPQVLGEKLFF
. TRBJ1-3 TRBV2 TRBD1 TGTGCCAGCAGTGATGGGACAGGGGGAAGAAACACCATATATTTT CASSDGTGGRNTIYF
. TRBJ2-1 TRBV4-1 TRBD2 TGCGCCAGCAGCCTGTTGGGACTAGCGATTCAGGAGCAGTTCTTC CASSLLGLAIQEQFF
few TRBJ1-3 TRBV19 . TGTGCCAGTATGAGGGGGTCTGCTGGAAACACCATATATTTT CASMRGSAGNTIYF
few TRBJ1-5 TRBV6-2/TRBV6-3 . TGTGCCAGCAGTCCAGGGGCACGGCAGCCCCAGCATTTT CASSPGARQPQHF
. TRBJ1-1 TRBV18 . TGTGCCAGCTCACCGCTCCGGGGGACGGCGAACGCTGAAGCTTTCTTT CASSPLRGTANAEAFF
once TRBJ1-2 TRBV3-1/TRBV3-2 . TGTGCCAGCAGCCAAGATGGGCGCTATGGCTACACCTTC CASSQDGRYGYTF
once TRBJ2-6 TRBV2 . TGTGCCAGCACAAGAGAGTCCTCTGGGGCCAACGTCCTGACTTTC CASTRESSGANVLTF
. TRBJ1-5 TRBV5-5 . TGTGCCAGCCGCCCGGGGGTAGGCAATCAGCCCCAGCATTTT CASRPGVGNQPQHF
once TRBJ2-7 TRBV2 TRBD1 TGTGCCAGCAGTTTTCCGGGACAGGACGAGCAGTACTTC CASSFPGQDEQYF
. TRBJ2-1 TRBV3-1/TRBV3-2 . TGTGCCAGCAGCCAAGATTCACAGATCCTTTACAATGAGCAGTTCTTC CASSQDSQILYNEQFF
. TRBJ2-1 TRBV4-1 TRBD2 TGCGCCAGCAGCCGAGAAAAGACTAGCGGGGGAAATGAGCAGTTCTTC CASSREKTSGGNEQFF
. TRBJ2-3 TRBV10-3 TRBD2 TGTGCCATCAGGCGGGGGGACCATACGCAGTATTTT CAIRRGDHTQYF
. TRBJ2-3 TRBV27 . TGTGCCAGCAGCCCTGACAGGCCTAGCACAGATACGCAGTATTTT CASSPDRPSTDTQYF
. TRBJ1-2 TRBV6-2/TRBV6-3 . TGTGCCAGCAGCGACGGGGGGCCGAAGGACTATGGCTACACCTTC CASSDGGPKDYGYTF
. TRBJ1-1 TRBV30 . TGTGCCTGGAGTGTACCAGGGTTGAACACTGAAGCTTTCTTT CAWSVPGLNTEAFF
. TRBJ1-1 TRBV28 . TGTGCCAGCAGTTTAAGTGGGAGAAGTGCGAGGCCTGAAGCTTTCTTT CASSLSGRSARPEAFF